This T cell receptor (beta chain) was recorded in a study of CD8 T cells in ankylosing spondylitis. General observations from the study: Characteristic, it appeared, of ankylosing spondylitis blood was a TCR beta motif of eight highly homologous variants.

In regard to this clonotype: Its antigen is not identified.

MiXCR was run by TCRdb on the 5' RACE reads, yielding one entry per CDR3 protein. The table lists approximately 140,000 distinct CDR3 sequences, 44% of them singletons. The CDR3 consists of 15 residues. J gave up 5 bases and V 1 base, and 7 bases lay outside the gene matches. In germline, CDR1 is LGHDT, CDR2 YNNKEL (reference sequence). The specimen sequenced was synovial fluid, either unsorted or a sorted T cell fraction (not recorded which). The TCR comes from a male donor with ankylosing spondylitis. V and J are TRBV3-1 and TRBJ2-5, with TRBD2 matching over 7 bases. CDR3: CASSQGPGGIETQYF. CDR3 DNA: TGTGCCAGCAGCCAAGGGCCCGGGGGGATCGAGACCCAGTACTTC.